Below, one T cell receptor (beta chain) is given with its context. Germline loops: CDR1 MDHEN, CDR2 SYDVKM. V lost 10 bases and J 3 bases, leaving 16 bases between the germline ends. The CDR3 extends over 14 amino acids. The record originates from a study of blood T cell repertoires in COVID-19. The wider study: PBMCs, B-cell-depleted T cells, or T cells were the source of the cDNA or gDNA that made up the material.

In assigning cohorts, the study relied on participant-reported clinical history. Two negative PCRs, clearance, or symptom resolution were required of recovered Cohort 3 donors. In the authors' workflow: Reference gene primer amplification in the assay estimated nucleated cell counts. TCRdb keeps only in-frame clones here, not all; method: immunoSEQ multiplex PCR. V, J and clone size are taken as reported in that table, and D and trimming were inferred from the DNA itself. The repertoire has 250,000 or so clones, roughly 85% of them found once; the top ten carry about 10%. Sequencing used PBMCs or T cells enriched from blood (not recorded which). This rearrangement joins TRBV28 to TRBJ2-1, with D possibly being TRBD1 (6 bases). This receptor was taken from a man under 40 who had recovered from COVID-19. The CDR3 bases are TGTGCCACCTTAGCCAGGGGTAACTACAATGAGCAGTTCTTC. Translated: CATLARGNYNEQFF.